This T cell receptor beta chain was sequenced in a study of CD4 T cells in relation to SARS-CoV-2 and coronaviruses. Before the COVID-19 pandemic, during about 2010-2018, CD4+ T cells were taken from unexposed donors. Turning to this clone: The antigen is undetermined.

Germline V CDR1 and CDR2: SGHDN, FVKESK. Deletions cut 5 bases from V and 1 base from J, with 11 bases between. The CDR3 is 14 residues long. Uncultured naive and memory CD4+ T cells supplied DNA for deep TCR-beta sequencing. Generated by immunoSEQ multiplex PCR, the TCRdb table keeps only in-frame clones and is missing some. The sample contains about 65,000 clones, about 89% of which appear only once. Whole-study results and caveats: About 64% of donors had memory CD4+ clonotypes crossrecognizing SARS-CoV-2 and common cold coronavirus spike. Crossreactivity was assessed only for spike protein, not other viral proteins.

The rearrangement joins TRBV14 to TRBJ1-1; D not resolved. The specimen was memory CD4+ T cells from PBMCs. This TCR derives from a human donor in good health. CDR3 sequence reads: CASSLRAGNTEAFF. In nucleotides, the CDR3 is TGTGCCAGCAGCTTACGAGCTGGGAACACTGAAGCTTTCTTT.